One sample yielded the 5 T cell receptor beta chains listed below, sequenced in a study of response to subunit inactivated influenza vaccine listed by TCRdb under 2018. Library preparation employed RT-PCR. The listed sequencing device is Illumina HiSeq 2500. TCRdb trimmed public reads at Q25 via fastp, called clones via MiXCR and kept in-frame beta chains. All rows with the same CDR3 protein become a single entry with the most common DNA and genes. This sample holds 650,000 to 800,000 distinct CDR3 sequences; over 11% were observed only once. 5.5% to 8% of the sample goes to the ten largest clones. Sequencing used PBMCs from blood, obtained roughly 15 days before vaccination. The receptors originated from a man between 45 and 60 years old who received an inactivated influenza vaccine. Donor details come from another sample of the same person, matched by shared clones.

V usage is TRBV12-3 or TRBV12-4 and J usage is TRBJ2-7; 9 bases align to TRBD2. CDR3 length: 13 amino acids. V lost 6 bases, J lost 5 bases, and 5 bases stayed unmatched. DNA of the CDR3: TGTGCCAGCAGAATTAGCGGGAGCAACGAGCAGTACTTC. The encoded protein is CASRISGSNEQYF.

This clonotype was detected many times. CDR3 nucleotides: TGTGCCACTCGAAACAGGGGGCACCAAGAGACCCAGTACTTC. This gives the protein CATRNRGHQETQYF. The chain is built from TRBV10-3 and TRBJ2-5, with 9 bases fitting TRBD1. The CDR3 consists of 14 residues. Germline CDR1 ENHRY, CDR2 SYGVKD. J was trimmed by 0 bases and V by 10 bases; bases with no gene match: 6.

This clonotype was recorded many times. The junction departs from germline at one end; a sequencing error may be responsible. This rearrangement joins TRBV7-2 to TRBJ2-1, with D perhaps TRBD2 (5 bases). This CDR3 has 14 residues. Germline V gene lookup returns CDR1 SGHTA and CDR2 FQGNSA. The CDR3 protein is CASSLARDYNEQFF. CDR3 in DNA: TGCGCCAGCAGCTTGGCCCGGGATTACAATGAGCAGTTCTTC.

This clonotype turned up a few times. This sequence joins TRBV20-1 and TRBJ2-1; tentative D call: TRBD2 (5 bases). Germline loops: CDR1 DFQATT, CDR2 SNEGSKA (reference sequence). V gave up 2 bases and J gave up 8 bases, with 13 bases separating them. The CDR3 extends over 13 amino acids. CDR3 sequence: CSARRGSGDEQFF. DNA for the CDR3: TGCAGTGCTAGACGAGGGAGTGGGGATGAGCAGTTCTTC.

This clonotype occurred many times. The chain links TRBV5-1 to TRBJ1-2; tentative D call: TRBD1 (6 bases). CDR3 length: 12 amino acids. In germline, CDR1 is SGHRS, CDR2 YFSETQ. V was clipped by 7 bases and J by 12 bases, with 19 bases between them. The CDR3 sequence: CASSPLGGANTF. In DNA form, the CDR3 reads TGCGCCAGCTCGCCTTTGGGGGGGGCCAACACCTTC.